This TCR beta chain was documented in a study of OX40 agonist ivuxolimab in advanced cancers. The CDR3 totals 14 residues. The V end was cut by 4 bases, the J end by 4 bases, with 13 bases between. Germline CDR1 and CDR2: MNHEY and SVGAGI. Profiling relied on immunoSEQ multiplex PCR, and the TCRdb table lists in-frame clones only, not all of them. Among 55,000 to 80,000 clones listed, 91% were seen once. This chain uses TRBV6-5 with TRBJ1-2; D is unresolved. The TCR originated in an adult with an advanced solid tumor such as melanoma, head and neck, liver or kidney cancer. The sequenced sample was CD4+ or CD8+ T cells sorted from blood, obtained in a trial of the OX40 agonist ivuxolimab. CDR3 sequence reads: CASSSLGRAYGYTF. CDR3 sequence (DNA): TGTGCCAGCAGTTCTTTAGGTAGAGCCTATGGCTACACCTTC.